A selection of T cell receptor beta chains follows, all from one sample in a study of blood T cell repertoires in COVID-19. Here immunoSEQ multiplex PCR was the method, and the copy in TCRdb shows in-frame clones only, minus some. Among roughly 120,000 clones listed, around nine tenths were seen once. The sequencing input was peripheral blood. The receptors derive from a man aged 50 or older with active COVID-19. The CDR3 runs from the conserved cysteine through the conserved F or W. Each record gives: D gene, V gene, J gene, CDR3 protein. D genes are given only for firm matches.

D gene: TRBD1
V gene: TRBV5-1
J gene: TRBJ2-2
CDR3 protein: CASRQGGRTNTGELFF

D gene: TRBD2
V gene: TRBV2
J gene: TRBJ2-2
CDR3 protein: CASSPRLAEAGELFF

D gene: TRBD2
V gene: TRBV10-3
J gene: TRBJ2-3
CDR3 protein: CATTKAGGSSTDTQYF

D gene: NA
V gene: TRBV2
J gene: TRBJ2-3
CDR3 protein: CASRVGTQTTDTQYF

D gene: NA
V gene: TRBV18
J gene: TRBJ1-5
CDR3 protein: CASSLSGTPGQPQHF

D gene: TRBD2
V gene: TRBV6-2/TRBV6-3
J gene: TRBJ2-5
CDR3 protein: CASSYSVRGRNHQETQYF

D gene: NA
V gene: TRBV3-1/TRBV3-2
J gene: TRBJ1-5
CDR3 protein: CASSQGDISNQPQHF

D gene: NA
V gene: TRBV3-1/TRBV3-2
J gene: TRBJ1-4
CDR3 protein: CASSQGMGATNEKLFF

D gene: NA
V gene: TRBV24-1
J gene: TRBJ2-1
CDR3 protein: CATSDLHDGGGQFF

D gene: TRBD1
V gene: TRBV15
J gene: TRBJ1-1
CDR3 protein: CATRLDRGIMNTEAFF

D gene: NA
V gene: TRBV15
J gene: TRBJ1-3
CDR3 protein: CATSRDQGGGNTIYF

D gene: NA
V gene: TRBV29-1
J gene: TRBJ2-3
CDR3 protein: CSVERGRGTDTQYF

D gene: NA
V gene: TRBV2
J gene: TRBJ1-6
CDR3 protein: CASIPGERSPLHF

D gene: NA
V gene: TRBV6-5
J gene: TRBJ2-1
CDR3 protein: CASSRSRLAYNEQFF

D gene: NA
V gene: TRBV2
J gene: TRBJ1-5
CDR3 protein: CASSYMESQSQHF

D gene: TRBD1
V gene: TRBV5-4
J gene: TRBJ1-2
CDR3 protein: CASSSEAAGGFYGYTF

D gene: NA
V gene: TRBV18
J gene: TRBJ1-5
CDR3 protein: CASSPLTGFNQPQHF

D gene: TRBD1
V gene: TRBV6-5
J gene: TRBJ1-2
CDR3 protein: CASSLGQGKGYTF

D gene: NA
V gene: TRBV12-2
J gene: TRBJ1-1
CDR3 protein: CASRPNINTEAFF

D gene: TRBD1
V gene: TRBV7-2
J gene: TRBJ2-5
CDR3 protein: CASSFQGAWETQYF

D gene: TRBD1
V gene: TRBV5-1
J gene: TRBJ1-3
CDR3 protein: CASSFSGGISGNTIYF

D gene: NA
V gene: TRBV19
J gene: TRBJ1-3
CDR3 protein: CASRRERGSGNTIYF

D gene: TRBD1
V gene: TRBV11-2
J gene: TRBJ2-5
CDR3 protein: CASSLGQGFETQYF

D gene: TRBD2
V gene: TRBV3-1/TRBV3-2
J gene: TRBJ2-7
CDR3 protein: CASSQDLRLAGLYEQYF

D gene: TRBD1
V gene: TRBV4-1
J gene: TRBJ1-2
CDR3 protein: CASSPGQGNYGYTF

D gene: NA
V gene: TRBV6-5
J gene: TRBJ1-4
CDR3 protein: CASRPDRATNEKLFF

D gene: TRBD1
V gene: TRBV5-8
J gene: TRBJ2-2
CDR3 protein: CASRTGTGTTGELFF

D gene: TRBD1
V gene: TRBV7-9
J gene: TRBJ1-1
CDR3 protein: CASSPLTGAEAFF

D gene: NA
V gene: TRBV19
J gene: TRBJ2-7
CDR3 protein: CASSARTAGEQYF

D gene: TRBD2
V gene: TRBV14
J gene: TRBJ2-1
CDR3 protein: CASSQDGRTSGRNEQFF

D gene: NA
V gene: TRBV7-9
J gene: TRBJ1-1
CDR3 protein: CASRLGPNTEAFF

D gene: NA
V gene: TRBV7-9
J gene: TRBJ1-6
CDR3 protein: CASSRTGMDNSPLHF

D gene: TRBD2
V gene: TRBV24-1
J gene: TRBJ2-5
CDR3 protein: CATSSGLAYETQYF

D gene: NA
V gene: TRBV25-1
J gene: TRBJ1-6
CDR3 protein: CASSEGAYGSPLHF

D gene: TRBD2
V gene: TRBV11-3
J gene: TRBJ2-1
CDR3 protein: CASSPKRLAGKGAYNEQFF

D gene: NA
V gene: TRBV4-1
J gene: TRBJ2-1
CDR3 protein: CASSPMGGGYNEQFF

D gene: TRBD2
V gene: TRBV5-4
J gene: TRBJ2-6
CDR3 protein: CASSPRLAGPISGANVLTF

D gene: NA
V gene: TRBV10-3
J gene: TRBJ1-1
CDR3 protein: CAISPGNAEAFF

D gene: TRBD2
V gene: TRBV24-1
J gene: TRBJ2-7
CDR3 protein: CATSVLSPWGGEQYF

D gene: NA
V gene: TRBV6-1
J gene: TRBJ2-6
CDR3 protein: CASSERGSGANVLTF

D gene: NA
V gene: TRBV4-2
J gene: TRBJ1-1
CDR3 protein: CASSPRRERNTEAFF

D gene: TRBD1
V gene: TRBV5-1
J gene: TRBJ2-3
CDR3 protein: CASSPLPGQGRPTDTQYF

D gene: NA
V gene: TRBV5-8
J gene: TRBJ1-2
CDR3 protein: CASSLGQASGYTF

D gene: TRBD1
V gene: TRBV24-1
J gene: TRBJ1-2
CDR3 protein: CATSRTGNYGYTF

D gene: NA
V gene: TRBV12-3/TRBV12-4
J gene: TRBJ2-2
CDR3 protein: CASVQGVGELFF

D gene: TRBD1
V gene: TRBV19
J gene: TRBJ1-2
CDR3 protein: CASSIDYGQGIFGYTF

D gene: NA
V gene: TRBV27
J gene: TRBJ1-6
CDR3 protein: CASSFAREVGNSPLHF

D gene: TRBD2
V gene: TRBV7-2
J gene: TRBJ2-5
CDR3 protein: CASSAPGLRIQETQYF

D gene: NA
V gene: TRBV11-2
J gene: TRBJ2-3
CDR3 protein: CASSHGGRRSTDTQYF

D gene: TRBD2
V gene: TRBV3-1/TRBV3-2
J gene: TRBJ2-7
CDR3 protein: CASSPRERGGYEQYF

D gene: TRBD1
V gene: TRBV27
J gene: TRBJ1-2
CDR3 protein: CASRTGPGYGYTF

D gene: NA
V gene: TRBV11-2
J gene: TRBJ1-1
CDR3 protein: CASSLARNTEAFF

D gene: TRBD2
V gene: TRBV27
J gene: TRBJ2-1
CDR3 protein: CASSRGLAGSSYNEQFF

D gene: NA
V gene: TRBV7-2
J gene: TRBJ1-6
CDR3 protein: CASSPGQYNSPLHF

D gene: TRBD1
V gene: TRBV6-6
J gene: TRBJ2-5
CDR3 protein: CASTPGQGVVETQYF

D gene: TRBD2
V gene: TRBV18
J gene: TRBJ2-3
CDR3 protein: CASCISGGPTDTQYF

D gene: TRBD1
V gene: TRBV5-1
J gene: TRBJ2-7
CDR3 protein: CASSWPLGTGGNEQYF